The 31 T cell receptor beta chains presented below share a single source sample, sequenced in a study of graft-versus-host responses after intestinal transplantation. Measured with immunoSEQ multiplex PCR; TCRdb has only the in-frame clones, and not every one. In the table there are about 31,000 clones, about four fifths of which are singletons. No antigen has been assigned to these receptors. The material sequenced was unstimulated CD8+ T cells sorted from spleen or lymph node cells, taken before intestinal transplant. The receptors were sampled from a human donor who received an intestinal transplant.

The V call is TRBV11-2, the J call TRBJ2-7, with 10 bases that match TRBD1. Looked up from germline, CDR1 is SGHAT and CDR2 is FQNNGV. This CDR3 has 17 residues. J was trimmed by 2 bases and V by 1 base; bases with no gene match: 8. In DNA, the CDR3 is TGTGCCAGCAGCTTAGGGACAGGGGGTCCTTCCGCCTACGAGCAGTACTTC. Translated: CASSLGTGGPSAYEQYF.

This clone was recorded a few times. The V call is TRBV6-1, the J call TRBJ2-3, with TRBD1 as a possible D gene (6 bases). The germline CDR1 and CDR2 sequences are MNHNS and SASEGT. V lost 6 bases to trimming and J lost 0 bases, with 13 bases between them. The CDR3 covers 15 residues. In nucleotides, the CDR3 is TGTGCCAGCAGCCCAGGGGAATACAGCACAGATACGCAGTATTTT. As protein: CASSPGEYSTDTQYF.

The CDR3 protein is CASSGGPGLATDTQYF. CDR3 DNA: TGTGCCAGCAGCGGGGGCCCGGGACTAGCCACAGATACGCAGTATTTT. The genes are TRBV7-2 and TRBJ2-3, with 9 bases fitting TRBD2. This CDR3 comprises 16 residues. The trim removed 5 bases at V and 2 bases at J, leaving 8 bases unmatched. Germline CDR1 reads SGHTA; CDR2 reads FQGNSA.

This chain joins TRBV9 and TRBJ2-7; D ambiguous. The CDR3 runs to 14 residues. V was pared by 3 bases and J by 0 bases, with 10 bases between. The germline V gene has CDR1 SGDLS and CDR2 YYNGEE. CDR3 coding DNA: TGTGCCAGCAGCGCCGCTATGAGCTCCTACGAGCAGTACTTC. Protein sequence: CASSAAMSSYEQYF.

V usage is TRBV9 and J usage is TRBJ2-5; 10 nucleotides agree with TRBD2. This CDR3 is 14 amino acids long. CDR1 SGDLS and CDR2 YYNGEE come from the germline V gene. Trimming cost V 3 bases and J 5 bases; bases outside gene matches: 4. CDR3 sequence (DNA): TGTGCCAGCAGCGAGCGGGGGGGCCGGGAGACCCAGTACTTC. It is translated as CASSERGGRETQYF.

This chain links TRBV28 with TRBJ2-7; D is ambiguous. This CDR3 contains 16 residues. Looked up from germline, CDR1 is MDHEN and CDR2 is SYDVKM. With 2 bases removed from V and 0 bases from J, the gap between germline ends came to 14 bases. The CDR3 coding sequence is TGTGCCAGCAGTTTACAAGCACCCCGGGTCTCCTACGAGCAGTACTTC. This sequence encodes CASSLQAPRVSYEQYF. The whole variable domain, filled in from reference TRBV28 and TRBJ2-7, reads DVKVTQSSRYLVKRTGEKVFLECVQDMDHENMFWYRQDPGLGLRLIYFSYDVKMKEKGDIPEGYSVSREKKERFSLILESASTNQTSMYLCASSLQAPRVSYEQYFGPGTRLTVT.

The chain is built from TRBV11-2 and TRBJ2-7; TRBD2 is a possible D gene (6 bases). Germline CDR1 and CDR2: SGHAT and FQNNGV. The CDR3 spans 13 residues. V was cut by 3 bases and J by 1 base, with 7 bases left in between. The CDR3 region is CASSLGGSYEQYF. The CDR3, as DNA: TGTGCCAGCAGCTTGGGAGGATCCTACGAGCAGTACTTC.

V usage is TRBV15 and J usage is TRBJ2-7; 7 nucleotides agree with TRBD2. The length of the CDR3 is 15 residues. Looked up from germline, CDR1 is LNHNV and CDR2 is YYDKDF (reference sequence). The J segment lost 1 base and the V segment lost 0 bases, leaving 3 bases of the junction unmatched. The CDR3 loop reads CATSRDVGGSYEQYF. CDR3 coding DNA: TGTGCCACCAGCAGAGATGTGGGAGGGTCCTACGAGCAGTACTTC. The full variable domain, with the rest looked up from reference TRBV15 and TRBJ2-7, is DAMVIQNPRYQVTQFGKPVTLSCSQTLNHNVMYWYQQKSSQAPKLLFHYYDKDFNNEADTPDNFQSRRPNTSFCFLDIRSPGLGDTAMYLCATSRDVGGSYEQYFGPGTRLTVT.

This clone was found once. The chain employs TRBV7-9 and TRBJ1-6; D unresolved. V was trimmed by 5 bases and J by 0 bases, leaving 17 bases between them. Germline-derived CDR1 and CDR2 are SEHNR and FQNEAQ (reference sequence). The CDR3 is made up of 18 amino acids. The CDR3 here is CASSLDLGGFSYNSPLHF. CDR3 nucleotides: TGTGCCAGCAGCCTGGACCTGGGAGGGTTCTCCTATAATTCACCCCTCCACTTT.

The CDR3 bases are TGTGCCACCAGCAGAACATCTCTAGCGGGAGAAGGGGATGAGCAGTTCTTC. Translating gives CATSRTSLAGEGDEQFF. The genes are TRBV15 and TRBJ2-1; 10 bases line up with TRBD2. Losses at the gene ends were 2 bases for V and 8 bases for J; bases not matched to a gene: 12. Germline loops: CDR1 LNHNV, CDR2 YYDKDF (reference sequence). CDR3 length: 17 amino acids.

CDR3 DNA: TGTGCCAGCAGCCAAGAAATATTCGGGGGGCCCCATGAAAAACTGTTTTTT. Translating gives CASSQEIFGGPHEKLFF. The chain is built from TRBV4-2 and TRBJ1-4; a possible D gene is TRBD1 (6 bases). V shed 0 bases and J shed 6 bases, with 17 bases lying between them. CDR3 length equals 17 residues. Germline V gene sequence: CDR1 LGHNA, CDR2 YNFKEQ.

The chain combines TRBV4-1 with TRBJ2-5; D is unresolved. This CDR3 region has 17 residues. In germline, CDR1 is MGHRA, CDR2 YSYEKL. V was clipped by 0 bases and J by 1 base, with 15 bases between them. The CDR3: CASSQDSPLTGQETQYF. In nucleotides, the CDR3 is TGCGCCAGCAGCCAAGATTCCCCGTTGACTGGCCAAGAGACCCAGTACTTC.

This clone was detected once. This rearrangement joins TRBV27 to TRBJ2-5; 8 bases map to TRBD2. The trim removed 0 bases at V and 5 bases at J, leaving 8 bases unmatched. CDR1 MNHEY and CDR2 SMNVEV come from the germline V gene (reference sequence). The CDR3 length is 16 residues. CDR3 DNA: TGTGCCAGCAGTTTATCGTTCGGGAGGGCCCAGGAGACCCAGTACTTC. Residues: CASSLSFGRAQETQYF.

V and J are TRBV27 and TRBJ2-3; D call uncertain. Trimming removed 4 bases from V and 5 bases from J, with 4 bases in between. The CDR3 is 11 amino acids. Germline V CDR1 and CDR2: MNHEY, SMNVEV (reference sequence). The CDR3, as DNA: TGTGCCAGCAGTTACGGAGATACGCAGTATTTT. As protein: CASSYGDTQYF.

The chain is built from TRBV2 and TRBJ2-7, with no clear D. Germline assignment: CDR1 SNHLY and CDR2 FYNNEI. Trimming took 2 bases from V and 7 from J, leaving 12 bases between them. There are 13 residues in the CDR3. CDR3 DNA sequence: TGTGCCAGCAGTGAAAACGGGTTGGAAGAGCAGTACTTC. Its translation is CASSENGLEEQYF. Filled out from reference TRBV2 and TRBJ2-7, the complete variable domain reads EPEVTQTPSHQVTQMGQEVILRCVPISNHLYFYWYRQILGQKVEFLVSFYNNEISEKSEIFDDQFSVERPDGSNFTLKIRSTKLEDSAMYFCASSENGLEEQYFGPGTRLTVT.

V and J are TRBV19 and TRBJ2-7; 7 bases agree with TRBD1. V shed 4 bases, J shed 2 bases, and the junction held 5 bases outside the gene matches. Germline V gene sequence: CDR1 LNHDA, CDR2 SQIVND (reference sequence). The CDR3 has 14 amino acids. In nucleotides, the CDR3 is TGTGCCAGTAGTACCGGGACAGCCGCCTACGAGCAGTACTTC. Translated, it gives CASSTGTAAYEQYF.

The V call is TRBV7-9, the J call TRBJ2-7; 7 positions match TRBD2. The germline CDR1 and CDR2 sequences are SEHNR and FQNEAQ (reference sequence). CDR3 length: 13 residues. V trimming: 3 bases; J trimming: 3 bases; junction bases outside the gene matches: 2. As DNA, the CDR3 is TGTGCCAGCAGCTTTGGGGGGGACTACGAGCAGTACTTC. The encoded protein is CASSFGGDYEQYF.

This clone occurred once. The rearrangement uses TRBV4-1 and TRBJ2-1; maybe TRBD1 (5 bases). Germline-derived CDR1 and CDR2 are MGHRA and YSYEKL. Trimming shortened V by 0 bases and J by 12 bases, and 12 bases separated the two germline ends. The CDR3 loop spans 13 amino acids. The CDR3 nucleotides are TGCGCCAGCAGCCAAGATTTCAGGGAACGGCAGTTCTTC. As protein: CASSQDFRERQFF.

The genes are TRBV19 and TRBJ1-1; TRBD1 aligns across 8 bases. Germline V lookup: CDR1 LNHDA, CDR2 SQIVND (reference sequence). The CDR3 totals 12 residues. Trimming at V came to 5 bases and at J to 6 bases, leaving 2 bases not matched to a gene. CDR3 sequence reads: CASSGQGPEAFF. The CDR3 nucleotides are TGTGCCAGTAGTGGACAGGGACCTGAAGCTTTCTTT.

The chain joins TRBV4-1 to TRBJ2-5; 7 bases agree with TRBD1. Trimming took 3 bases from V and 2 from J; bases not matched to a gene: 6. This CDR3 comprises 15 residues. The germline CDR1 and CDR2 sequences are MGHRA and YSYEKL. The CDR3 reads CASSQTGSDQETQYF. DNA for the CDR3: TGCGCCAGCAGCCAGACAGGGTCAGATCAAGAGACCCAGTACTTC.

This clone was found a few times. This chain links TRBV7-9 with TRBJ1-4, with 7 positions matching TRBD1. Germline trimming cut 5 bases from V and 4 bases from J; bases unmatched to any gene: 4. The germline CDR1 and CDR2 sequences are SEHNR and FQNEAQ (reference sequence). CDR3 length equals 14 residues. The chain's CDR3 is CASSVTGNNEKLFF. CDR3 bases: TGTGCCAGCAGCGTGACAGGGAATAATGAAAAACTGTTTTTT.

The V call is TRBV27, the J call TRBJ1-6; D ambiguous. This CDR3 comprises 17 residues. V lost 6 bases to trimming and J lost 7 bases, with 22 bases between them. Germline V CDR1 and CDR2: MNHEY, SMNVEV (reference sequence). CDR3 sequence: CASSPLLGKFENSPLHF. The CDR3 DNA sequence: TGTGCCAGCAGCCCTCTTTTGGGCAAATTCGAGAATTCACCCCTCCACTTT.

The genes are TRBV7-9 and TRBJ2-3; 13 bases line up with TRBD2. The ends lost 1 base at V and 11 bases at J; junction bases unmatched: 6. Per the germline V gene, CDR1 is SEHNR and CDR2 is FQNEAQ (reference sequence). The CDR3 extends over 15 amino acids. This CDR3 is CASSLGTSGSDGQYF. Written as DNA, the CDR3 is TGTGCCAGCAGCTTAGGGACTAGCGGGAGCGATGGGCAGTATTTT.

This rearrangement joins TRBV6-1 to TRBJ2-7, with D tentatively TRBD1 (5 bases). The CDR3 spans 13 residues. Germline lookup yields CDR1 MNHNS and CDR2 SASEGT. Trimming removed 7 bases at V and 3 bases at J, with 13 bases between. This chain's CDR3 is CASNWQGNYEQYF. In DNA, the CDR3 is TGTGCCAGCAACTGGCAGGGCAACTACGAGCAGTACTTC.

The CDR3 DNA reads TGCGCCAGCAGCTTCGTAGCGCGGGGTAGGTCCTACAATGAGCAGTTCTTC. It translates to CASSFVARGRSYNEQFF. V usage is TRBV5-1 and J usage is TRBJ2-1, with D possibly TRBD2 on 6 matching bases. Between the trimmed V and J ends, which lost 2 bases and 1 base, there was a span of 16 bases. The germline gives CDR1 SGHRS, CDR2 YFSETQ. CDR3 length equals 17 residues.

The CDR3 coding sequence is TGTGCCAGCAGTGAGGGCCCTCGCGGGGGACACTACGAGCAGTACTTC. Protein product: CASSEGPRGGHYEQYF. The genes are TRBV2 and TRBJ2-7; weak D call: TRBD2 (7 bases). This CDR3 is built from 16 residues. The V end lost 3 bases, the J end lost 3 bases, and 18 bases lay between the germline ends. The germline V gene encodes CDR1 SNHLY and CDR2 FYNNEI.

The chain recombines TRBV27 with TRBJ2-1, with TRBD2 as a possible D gene (5 bases). The CDR3 length is 13 residues. The V gene's germline CDR1 is MNHEY and CDR2 SMNVEV (reference sequence). V was cut by 5 bases and J by 6 bases, with 11 bases left in between. The CDR3, as DNA: TGTGCCAGCAGTCCTGGGCTAGCCAATGAGCAGTTCTTC. It is translated as CASSPGLANEQFF.

J is TRBJ1-2 and V is TRBV6-1; TRBD1 matches 10 bases. Germline CDR1 and CDR2: MNHNS and SASEGT. The V gene end was trimmed by 4 bases and the J gene end by 7 bases; junction bases not matched to a gene: 3. CDR3 length equals 13 residues. The CDR3 DNA follows: TGTGCCAGCAGTGGGGACAGGGGAGGTGGCTACACCTTC. It is translated as CASSGDRGGGYTF.

The V call is TRBV28, the J call TRBJ2-3; maybe TRBD1 (5 bases). CDR3 length: 16 amino acids. Germline V gene lookup returns CDR1 MDHEN and CDR2 SYDVKM. Trimming left V 3 bases short and J 1 base short, with 14 bases between. The CDR3 DNA reads TGTGCCAGCAGTTTTCCGACAGCGTCGGGCACAGATACGCAGTATTTT. This codes for CASSFPTASGTDTQYF.

The chain is built from TRBV28 and TRBJ1-1, with D possibly matching TRBD1 (5 bases). CDR3 length equals 15 residues. V shed 3 bases and J shed 2 bases, with 13 bases lying between them. CDR1 and CDR2 from the germline V gene are MDHEN and SYDVKM. The CDR3 bases are TGTGCCAGCAGTTTCACCACCAGGGATAACACTGAAGCTTTCTTT. Protein: CASSFTTRDNTEAFF. Full variable domain (remainder filled in from reference TRBV28 and TRBJ1-1): DVKVTQSSRYLVKRTGEKVFLECVQDMDHENMFWYRQDPGLGLRLIYFSYDVKMKEKGDIPEGYSVSREKKERFSLILESASTNQTSMYLCASSFTTRDNTEAFFGQGTRLTVV.

The genes are TRBV11-2 and TRBJ1-2; 10 nucleotides match TRBD1. Germline CDR1 SGHAT, CDR2 FQNNGV. The V and J ends lost 1 base and 4 bases, in that order; junction bases with no gene match: 9. The CDR3 spans 17 residues. The DNA of the CDR3 is TGTGCCAGCAGCTTAGGGACAGGGGGGGCCTCGAGCTATGGCTACACCTTC. This gives the protein CASSLGTGGASSYGYTF. Using reference TRBV11-2 and TRBJ1-2 for the parts outside the CDR3, the full variable domain is EAGVAQSPRYKIIEKRQSVAFWCNPISGHATLYWYQQILGQGPKLLIQFQNNGVVDDSQLPKDRFSAERLKGVDSTLKIQPAKLEDSAVYLCASSLGTGGASSYGYTFGSGTRLTVV.